Described below is a single TCR beta chain sequence and its context. What it recognizes is unknown. CDR1 SGHTA and CDR2 FQGNSA come from the germline V gene. V dropped 7 bases and J dropped 8 bases, with 15 bases sitting between them. The CDR3 sequence is 13 residues long. This sample was taken from a study of blood T cells in healthy people across ages. Study-level findings and limits: CMV status of donors was not determined, possibly confounding expanded clonotype changes.

Through a sample-barcoded 5' primer and a J-beta primer mix, a second PCR was run for roughly 7 to 11 cycles. TCRdb reprocessed the 5' RACE reads with MiXCR, giving one entry per CDR3 protein. The data contain about 540,000 distinct CDR3 sequences, more than 20% of them singletons. The sample was also reused in another study, on T cells of mothers and their children.

Sequencing was performed on blood. This sequence originates from a boy aged 5-17 years in good health. This sequence joins TRBV7-2 and TRBJ2-4, with D uncertain. The chain's CDR3 is CASNPVPLDIQYF. DNA of the CDR3: TGTGCCAGCAACCCGGTCCCTCTTGACATTCAGTACTTC.